This T cell receptor beta chain emerged from a study of shared clonotypes between healthy human individuals. Study at large: Each donor contributed plates that comprised three CD4 naive, three CD4 memory, two CD8 naive and one CD8 memory.

Naive CD8 populations comprised CD45RO-negative cells positively selected for CCR7, excluding terminally differentiated effector memory CD45RA+ cells. The CDR3 runs to 14 residues. V was pared by 1 base and J by 4 bases, with 10 bases between. Looked up from germline, CDR1 is SGHAT and CDR2 is FQDESV (reference sequence). Profiled with immunoSEQ multiplex PCR; TCRdb holds only in-frame clones, not every one. The profile covers 2 million to 2.5 million clones, with over 85% appearing a single time and around 1.1% taken by the ten largest. This chain connects TRBV11-1 to TRBJ2-5; tentative D call: TRBD1 (6 bases). The sample taken for sequencing was naive CD8+ T cells sorted from blood. The receptor comes from a man in his late teens or twenties in good health. Written as DNA, the CDR3 is TGTGCCAGCAGCTTAGTCGGACAGAGAGAGACCCAGTACTTC. This translates into CASSLVGQRETQYF.